This TCR beta chain was sequenced in a study of T cells in Graves' hyperthyroidism and ophthalmopathy. RNA transcripts yielded amplified TCR beta CDR3 regions. HTBI primers were employed in a first-round RT-PCR of the TCR CDR3. TCRdb fed the multiplex PCR reads into MiXCR, producing one record per CDR3 protein. The sample contains roughly 700,000 distinct CDR3 sequences, 35% of which appear only once. This clonotype has more than one count but fewer than ten. The antigen remains undetermined. Germline V gene lookup returns CDR1 SEHNR and CDR2 FQNEAQ (reference sequence). Trimming took 5 bases from V and 5 from J, leaving 18 bases between them. The CDR3 runs 16 residues. Those with hyperthyroidism were 18 to 65 years old, newly diagnosed, and ill for under 2 months. Regarding the study as a whole: The blood repertoire included most of the expanded thyroid clonotypes above 0.001.

The receptor was isolated from a middle-aged woman with Graves' hyperthyroidism. Sequencing input: blood. V usage is TRBV7-9 and J usage is TRBJ2-2; maybe TRBD1 (5 bases). As DNA, the CDR3 is TGTGCCAGCAGCCCGGATCAGGGCCGATTTACCGGGGAGCTGTTTTTT. Encoded protein: CASSPDQGRFTGELFF.